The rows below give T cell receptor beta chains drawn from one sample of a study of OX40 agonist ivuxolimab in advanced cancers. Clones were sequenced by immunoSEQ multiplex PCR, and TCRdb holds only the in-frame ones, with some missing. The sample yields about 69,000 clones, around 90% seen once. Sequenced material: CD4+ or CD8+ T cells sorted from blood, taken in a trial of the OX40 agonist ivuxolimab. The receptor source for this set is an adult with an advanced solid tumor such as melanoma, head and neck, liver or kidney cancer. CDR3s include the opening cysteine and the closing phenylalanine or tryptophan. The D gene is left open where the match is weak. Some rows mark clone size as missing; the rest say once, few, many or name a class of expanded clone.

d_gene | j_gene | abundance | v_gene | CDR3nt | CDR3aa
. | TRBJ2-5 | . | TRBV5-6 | TGTGCCAGCAGCTTCGGAGAGACCCAGTACTTC | CASSFGETQYF
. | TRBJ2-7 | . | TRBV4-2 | TGTGCCAGCAGCCAAGATCCCGACCGTCTCTACGAGCAGTACTTC | CASSQDPDRLYEQYF
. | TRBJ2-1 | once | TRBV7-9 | TGTGCCAGCAGCTCCTCCTGGACTACAAATGAGCAGTTCTTC | CASSSSWTTNEQFF
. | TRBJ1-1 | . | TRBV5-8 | TGTGCCAGCCGGCTTGAGAGGAACACTGAAGCTTTCTTT | CASRLERNTEAFF
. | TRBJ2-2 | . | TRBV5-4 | TGTGCCAGCAGCTTCAACCCAGAGAACACCGGGGAGCTGTTTTTT | CASSFNPENTGELFF
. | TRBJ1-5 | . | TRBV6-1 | TGTGCCAGCAAAATTGTATCGCGCAATCAGCCCCAGCATTTT | CASKIVSRNQPQHF
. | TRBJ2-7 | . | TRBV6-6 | TGTGCCAGCAGTTATCGTTTCGGGGCCTCCTACGAGCAGTACTTC | CASSYRFGASYEQYF
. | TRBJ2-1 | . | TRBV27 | TGTGCCAGCCTGGAGGCGGGACTCTACAATGAGCAGTTCTTC | CASLEAGLYNEQFF
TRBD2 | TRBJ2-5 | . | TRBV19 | TGTGCCAGTAGTCTAGCGGGAGGGCCCTCGGAGACCCAGTACTTC | CASSLAGGPSETQYF
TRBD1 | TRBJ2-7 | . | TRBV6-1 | TGTGCCAGCAGTGGACCACAGGGGGGCTACTCCTACGAGCAGTACTTC | CASSGPQGGYSYEQYF
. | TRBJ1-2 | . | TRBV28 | TGTGCCAGCAGTTTATCGAGACCGCACTATGGCTACACCTTC | CASSLSRPHYGYTF
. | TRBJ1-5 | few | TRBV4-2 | TGTGCCAGCAGCCAAGCGGGAAGCAATCAGCCCCAGCATTTT | CASSQAGSNQPQHF
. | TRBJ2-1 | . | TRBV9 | TGTGCCAGCAGCGCCGGGAGTTTGGGTGAGCAGTTCTTC | CASSAGSLGEQFF
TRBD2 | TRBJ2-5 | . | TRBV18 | TGTGCCAGCTCTCTGACTAGCGGGAGTTTGGAGACCCAGTACTTC | CASSLTSGSLETQYF
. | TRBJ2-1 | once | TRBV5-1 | TGCGCCAGCAGCGAGACTAGTATCAATGAGCAGTTCTTC | CASSETSINEQFF
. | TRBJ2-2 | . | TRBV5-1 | TGCGCCAGCGGTGGGGGATTGAACACCGGGGAGCTGTTTTTT | CASGGGLNTGELFF
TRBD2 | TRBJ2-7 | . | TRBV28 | TGTGCCAGCAGTATAGGGGGGGCTAGCGGGACCTGGGAGCAGTACTTC | CASSIGGASGTWEQYF
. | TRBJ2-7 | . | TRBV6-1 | TGTGCCGAGGGGGACACCTACGAGCAGTACTTC | CAEGDTYEQYF
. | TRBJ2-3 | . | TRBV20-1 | TGCAGTGCTAGCGCAGATACGCAGTATTTT | CSASADTQYF
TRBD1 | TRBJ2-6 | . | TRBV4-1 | TGCGCCAGCAGCCCGGGACAGGGAGCTGGGGCCAACGTCCTGACTTTC | CASSPGQGAGANVLTF
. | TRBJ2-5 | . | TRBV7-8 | TGTGCCAGCAGCCCTTCCACAGGGGAGACCCAGTACTTC | CASSPSTGETQYF
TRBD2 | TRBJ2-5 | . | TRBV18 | TGTACCAGCTCGGCACTAGCGGGAGGAGGAGAGACCCAGTACTTC | CTSSALAGGGETQYF
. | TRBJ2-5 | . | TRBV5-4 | TGTGCCAGCAGACGGGACAACTCACAAGAGACCCAGTACTTC | CASRRDNSQETQYF
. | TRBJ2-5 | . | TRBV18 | TGTGCCAGCTCACCCGAAGAGACCCAGTACTTC | CASSPEETQYF
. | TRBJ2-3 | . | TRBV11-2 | TGTGCCAGCAGAAGTACGGATAGGGATACGCAGTATTTT | CASRSTDRDTQYF
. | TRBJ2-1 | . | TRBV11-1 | TGTGCCAGCAGCTGGGACTACAATGAGCAGTTCTTC | CASSWDYNEQFF
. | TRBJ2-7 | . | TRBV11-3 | TGTGCCAGCAGCTTAACCCCGTACGAGCAGTACTTC | CASSLTPYEQYF
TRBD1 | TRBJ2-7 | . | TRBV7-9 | TGTGCCAGCAGCTCGCGCAGGGGGCACGTTTTGTTCGAGCAGTACTTC | CASSSRRGHVLFEQYF
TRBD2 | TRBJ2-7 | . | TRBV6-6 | TGTGCCAGCAGTTTAAGCGGGGGGCACTCCTACGAGCAGTACTTC | CASSLSGGHSYEQYF
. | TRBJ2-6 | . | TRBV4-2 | TGTGCCAGCAGTCGAGGCTCTGGGGCCAACGTCCTGACTTTC | CASSRGSGANVLTF
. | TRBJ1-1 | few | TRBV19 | TGTGCCAGTAGTTCCACCCTTGAAGCTTTCTTT | CASSSTLEAFF
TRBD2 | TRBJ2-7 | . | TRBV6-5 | TGTGCCAGCTGTCGTAGCGGGAGAGGTTCCTACGAGCAGTACTTC | CASCRSGRGSYEQYF
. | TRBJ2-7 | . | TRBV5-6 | TGTGCCGGCAGCTCGGGTGGGGCACAGCTATCCTACGAGCAGTACTTC | CAGSSGGAQLSYEQYF
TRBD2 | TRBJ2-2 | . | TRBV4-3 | TGCGCCAGCAGCCAAGGTGGGGGGGCCGGGGAGCTGTTTTTT | CASSQGGGAGELFF
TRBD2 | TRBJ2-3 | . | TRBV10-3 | TGTGCCATCAGGGGTCCACTAGCGGAAACAACGCAGTATTTT | CAIRGPLAETTQYF
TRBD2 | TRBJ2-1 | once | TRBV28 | TGTGCCAGCGGTTTTGCGGGAGATTCCTATGAGCAGTTCTTC | CASGFAGDSYEQFF
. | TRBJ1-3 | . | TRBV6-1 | TGTGCCAGCAGTGAATTGGCGTCGTGGGTCTCTGGAAACACCATATATTTT | CASSELASWVSGNTIYF
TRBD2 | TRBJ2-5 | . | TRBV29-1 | TGCAGCGTTGCCCCGACTAGCGGGAGAATCGAGACCCAGTACTTC | CSVAPTSGRIETQYF
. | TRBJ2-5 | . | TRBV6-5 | TGTGCCAGCAGTTACTCCCGGGGGCTGGAGACCCAGTACTTC | CASSYSRGLETQYF
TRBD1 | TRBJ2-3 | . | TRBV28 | TGTGCCAGGCTTCCTCCCCGGGACAGGGGGACAGATACGCAGTATTTT | CARLPPRDRGTDTQYF
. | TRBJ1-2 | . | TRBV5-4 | TGTGCCAGCAGCCCCCTGGGGAAGGGCTATGGCTACACCTTC | CASSPLGKGYGYTF
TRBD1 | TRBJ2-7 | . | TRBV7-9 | TGTGCCAGCACCTACGGGACAGCTACCTACGAGCAGTACTTC | CASTYGTATYEQYF
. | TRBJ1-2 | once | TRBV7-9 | TGTGCCAGCAGCTACAGGGACACGTCCTTCGCCTATGGCTACACCTTC | CASSYRDTSFAYGYTF
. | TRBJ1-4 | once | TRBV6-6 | TGTGCCAGCAGTGGACAGAAGAATGAAAAACTGTTTTTT | CASSGQKNEKLFF
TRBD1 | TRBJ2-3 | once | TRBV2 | TGTGCCAGCTGGGACAGGGGCAGCACAGATACGCAGTATTTT | CASWDRGSTDTQYF
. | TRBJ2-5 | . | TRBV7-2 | TGTGCCAGCAGCTATGACCGGCTAGAGACCCAGTACTTC | CASSYDRLETQYF
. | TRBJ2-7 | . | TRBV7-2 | TGTGCCAGCAGCTTAGGGATAAGCGGAGTTTACGAGCAGTACTTC | CASSLGISGVYEQYF
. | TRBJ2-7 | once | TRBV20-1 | TGCAGGACGACAGGATCGGACGAGCAGTACTTC | CRTTGSDEQYF
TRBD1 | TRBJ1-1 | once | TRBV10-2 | TGCGCCAGCCAGACAGGGAAGAACACTGAAGCTTTCTTT | CASQTGKNTEAFF
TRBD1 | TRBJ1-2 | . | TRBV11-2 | TGTGCCAGCAGCCAGGACAGGGCTCTAGGCTACACCTTC | CASSQDRALGYTF
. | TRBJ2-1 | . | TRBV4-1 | TGCGCCAGCAGCCAACCCCCCAACCCAGGGACGGTTATCAATGAGCAGTTCTTC | CASSQPPNPGTVINEQFF
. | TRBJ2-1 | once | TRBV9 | TGTGCCAGCAGCCCCCGTATACCCCCATACAATGAGCAGTTCTTC | CASSPRIPPYNEQFF
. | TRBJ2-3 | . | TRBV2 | TGTGCCAGCAGGTGGAACACAGATACGCAGTATTTT | CASRWNTDTQYF
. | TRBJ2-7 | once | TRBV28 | TGTGCCAGCAGACTTTCCCTTGGCGAGCAGTACTTC | CASRLSLGEQYF